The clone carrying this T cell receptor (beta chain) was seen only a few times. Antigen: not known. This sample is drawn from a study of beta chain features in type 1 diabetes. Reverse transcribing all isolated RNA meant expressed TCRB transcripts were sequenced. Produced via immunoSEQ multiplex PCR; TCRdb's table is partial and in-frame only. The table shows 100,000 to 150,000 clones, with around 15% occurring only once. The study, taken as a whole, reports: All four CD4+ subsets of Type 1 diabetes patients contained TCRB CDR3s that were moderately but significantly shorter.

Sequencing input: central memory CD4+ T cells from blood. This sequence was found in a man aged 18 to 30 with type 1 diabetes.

The DNA of the CDR3 is TGCAGCGTTGGGGGACAGGGAACAGATACGCAGTATTTT. Its translation: CSVGGQGTDTQYF. V gene TRBV29-1 combines with J gene TRBJ2-3, with TRBD1 identical over 9 bases. Germline-derived CDR1 and CDR2 are SQVTM and ANQGSEA. Trimming at V came to 4 bases and at J to 3 bases, leaving 2 bases not matched to a gene. This CDR3 has 13 residues.